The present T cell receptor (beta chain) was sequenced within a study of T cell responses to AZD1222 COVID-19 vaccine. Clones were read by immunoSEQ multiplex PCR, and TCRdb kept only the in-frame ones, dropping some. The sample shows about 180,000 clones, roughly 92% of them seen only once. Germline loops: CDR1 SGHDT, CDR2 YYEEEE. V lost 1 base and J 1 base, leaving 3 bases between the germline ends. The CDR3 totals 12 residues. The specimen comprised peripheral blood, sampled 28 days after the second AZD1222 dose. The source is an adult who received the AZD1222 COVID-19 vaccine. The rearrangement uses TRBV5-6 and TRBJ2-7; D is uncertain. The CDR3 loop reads CASSLMSYEQYF. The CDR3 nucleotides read TGTGCCAGCAGCTTGATGTCCTACGAGCAGTACTTC. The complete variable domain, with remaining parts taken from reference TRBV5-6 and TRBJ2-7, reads DAGVTQSPTHLIKTRGQQVTLRCSPKSGHDTVSWYQQALGQGPQFIFQYYEEEERQRGNFPDRFSGHQFPNYSSELNVNALLLGDSALYLCASSLMSYEQYFGPGTRLTVT.